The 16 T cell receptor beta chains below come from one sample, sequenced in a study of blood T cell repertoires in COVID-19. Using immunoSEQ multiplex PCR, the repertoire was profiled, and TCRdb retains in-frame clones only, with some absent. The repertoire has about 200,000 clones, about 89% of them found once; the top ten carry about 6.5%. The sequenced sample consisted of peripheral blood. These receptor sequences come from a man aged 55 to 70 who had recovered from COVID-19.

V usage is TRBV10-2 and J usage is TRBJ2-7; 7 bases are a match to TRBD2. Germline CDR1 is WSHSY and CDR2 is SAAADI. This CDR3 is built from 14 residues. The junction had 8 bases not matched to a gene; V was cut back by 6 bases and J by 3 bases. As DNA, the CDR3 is TGCGCCAGCAGGGGGCATGGGGGGGACTACGAGCAGTACTTC. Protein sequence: CASRGHGGDYEQYF.

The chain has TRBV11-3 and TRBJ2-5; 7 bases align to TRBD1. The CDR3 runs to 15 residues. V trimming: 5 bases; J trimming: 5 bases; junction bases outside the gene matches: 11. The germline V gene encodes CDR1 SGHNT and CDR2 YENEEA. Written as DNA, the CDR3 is TGTGCCAGCAGCCCTGGACAGGAGGTTCAGGAGACCCAGTACTTC. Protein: CASSPGQEVQETQYF.

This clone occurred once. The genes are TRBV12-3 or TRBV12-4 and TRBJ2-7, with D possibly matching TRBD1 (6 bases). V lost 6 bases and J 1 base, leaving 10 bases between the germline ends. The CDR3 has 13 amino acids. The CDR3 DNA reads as TGTGCCAGCAGCAGAAGGGGGTCCTACGAGCAGTACTTC. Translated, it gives CASSRRGSYEQYF.

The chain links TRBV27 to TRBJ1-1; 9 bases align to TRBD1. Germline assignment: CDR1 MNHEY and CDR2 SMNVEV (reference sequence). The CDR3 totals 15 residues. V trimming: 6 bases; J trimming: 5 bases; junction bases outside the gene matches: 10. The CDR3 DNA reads TGTGCCAGCAGCCTATACGGGACAGGGAGTACTGAAGCTTTCTTT. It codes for CASSLYGTGSTEAFF.

The CDR3 protein is CASSLMGRDMGYTF. In nucleotides, the CDR3 is TGTGCCAGCAGTTTGATGGGCAGGGATATGGGCTACACCTTC. J is TRBJ1-2 and V is TRBV28; D possibly corresponds to TRBD1 (5 bases). The CDR3 runs 14 residues. V lost 3 bases, J lost 8 bases, and 16 bases lay in between. Germline V gene sequence: CDR1 MDHEN, CDR2 SYDVKM.

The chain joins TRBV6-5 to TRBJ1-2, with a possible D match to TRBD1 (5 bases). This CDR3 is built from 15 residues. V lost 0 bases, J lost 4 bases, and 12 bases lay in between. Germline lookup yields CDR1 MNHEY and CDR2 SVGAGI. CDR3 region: CASSYSQGSGYGYTF. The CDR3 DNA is TGTGCCAGCAGTTACTCCCAGGGATCAGGCTATGGCTACACCTTC.

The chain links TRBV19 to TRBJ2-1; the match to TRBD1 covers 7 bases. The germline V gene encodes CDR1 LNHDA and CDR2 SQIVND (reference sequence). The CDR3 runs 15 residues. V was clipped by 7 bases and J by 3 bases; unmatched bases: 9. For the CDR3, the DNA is TGTGCCAGTACCCTCAGACAGGGTTTCTACAATGAGCAGTTCTTC. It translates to CASTLRQGFYNEQFF.

CDR3 in amino acids: CASSLATGAGELFF. The CDR3 DNA reads as TGTGCCAGCAGTCTAGCGACGGGGGCCGGGGAGCTGTTTTTT. The chain carries TRBV6-4 and TRBJ2-2; D possibly corresponds to TRBD2 (6 bases). The V end lost 5 bases, the J end lost 6 bases, and 13 bases lay between the germline ends. The V gene's germline CDR1 is MRHNA and CDR2 SNTAGT. The CDR3 covers 14 residues.

CDR3 sequence reads: CASSQDWTGVREKLFF. CDR3 DNA: TGCGCCAGCAGCCAAGATTGGACAGGGGTACGTGAAAAACTGTTTTTT. This sequence joins TRBV4-1 and TRBJ1-4, with 9 bases lining up with TRBD1. The CDR3 is 16 amino acids. The V gene's germline CDR1 is MGHRA and CDR2 YSYEKL. With 0 bases clipped from V and 7 bases from J, the junction kept 6 bases outside the gene matches.

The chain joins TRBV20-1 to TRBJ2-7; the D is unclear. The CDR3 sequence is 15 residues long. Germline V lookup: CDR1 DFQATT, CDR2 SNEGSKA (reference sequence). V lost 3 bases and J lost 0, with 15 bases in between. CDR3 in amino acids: CSASSGGQNSYEQYF. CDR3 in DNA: TGCAGTGCTAGTTCTGGCGGCCAGAACTCCTACGAGCAGTACTTC.

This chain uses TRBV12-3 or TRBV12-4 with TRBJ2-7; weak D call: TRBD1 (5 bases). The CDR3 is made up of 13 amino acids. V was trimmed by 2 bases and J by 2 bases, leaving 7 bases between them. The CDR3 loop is CASSLRGTYEQYF. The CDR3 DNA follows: TGTGCCAGCAGTTTAAGGGGAACCTACGAGCAGTACTTC.

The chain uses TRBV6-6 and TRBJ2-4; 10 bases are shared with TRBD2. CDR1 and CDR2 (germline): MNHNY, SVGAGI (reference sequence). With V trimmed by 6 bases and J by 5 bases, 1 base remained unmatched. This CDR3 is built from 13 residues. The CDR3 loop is CASSLAGENIQYF. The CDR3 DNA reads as TGTGCCAGCAGCCTAGCGGGAGAAAACATTCAGTACTTC.

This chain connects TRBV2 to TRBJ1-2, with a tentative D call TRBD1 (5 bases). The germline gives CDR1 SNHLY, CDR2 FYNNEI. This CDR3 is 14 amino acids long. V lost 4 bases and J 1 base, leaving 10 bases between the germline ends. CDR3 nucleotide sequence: TGTGCCAGCAGTGTACAGGAACTTAACTATGGCTACACCTTC. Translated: CASSVQELNYGYTF.

This chain's CDR3 is CASSLDRGGDTQYF. CDR3 in DNA: TGTGCCAGCAGCTTAGATCGCGGGGGAGATACGCAGTATTTT. The rearrangement joins TRBV11-2 to TRBJ2-3; 7 positions match TRBD2. V shed 0 bases, J shed 5 bases, and the junction held 2 bases outside the gene matches. CDR1 and CDR2 from the germline V gene are SGHAT and FQNNGV. This CDR3 region has 14 residues.

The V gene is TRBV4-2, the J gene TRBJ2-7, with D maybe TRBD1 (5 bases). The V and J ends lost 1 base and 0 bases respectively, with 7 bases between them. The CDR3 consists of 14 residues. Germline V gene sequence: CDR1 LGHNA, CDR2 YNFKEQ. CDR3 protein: CASSQGQFSYEQYF. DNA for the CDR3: TGTGCCAGCAGCCAAGGACAGTTCTCCTACGAGCAGTACTTC.

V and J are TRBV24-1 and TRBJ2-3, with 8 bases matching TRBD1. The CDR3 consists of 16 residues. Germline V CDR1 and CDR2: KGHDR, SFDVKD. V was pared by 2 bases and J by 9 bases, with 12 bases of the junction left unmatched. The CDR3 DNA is TGTGCCACCAGTGATTCAGGACAGGGTAGCAGATCAACGCAGTATTTT. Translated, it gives CATSDSGQGSRSTQYF.